Following are 18 T cell receptor beta chains from one sample sequenced in a study of CD8 T cells in Susac syndrome. After extraction with the RNeasy kit, roughly 0.5 to 1 ug of the RNA was reverse transcribed using random hexamers. TCRdb ran MiXCR on the immunoSEQ multiplex PCR reads and lists one entry per CDR3 protein. The sample has 150,000 to 200,000 distinct CDR3 sequences; roughly 94% are singletons. Source material: CD4+ T cells from PBMCs. These receptors were obtained from a human donor with multiple sclerosis.

The chain combines TRBV3-1 with TRBJ1-1; D gene unclear. CDR1 and CDR2 (germline): LGHDT, YNNKEL (reference sequence). The CDR3 extends over 11 amino acids. Trimming stripped 3 bases from V and 8 bases from J, with 7 bases between. This chain's CDR3 is CASSHLTEAFF. The CDR3 DNA reads as TGTGCCAGCAGCCATCTGACAGAAGCTTTCTTT.

The chain has TRBV20-1 and TRBJ2-7; D may be TRBD2 (6 bases). This CDR3 has 14 residues. V shed 6 bases and J shed 4 bases, with 19 bases lying between them. Germline V lookup: CDR1 DFQATT, CDR2 SNEGSKA (reference sequence). CDR3 bases: TGCAGTGCCCCACCCCCACTAGCTGTGTACGAGCAGTACTTC. It codes for CSAPPPLAVYEQYF.

This clonotype was recorded only once. The genes are TRBV3-1 and TRBJ1-2, with D possibly TRBD1 on 5 matching bases. The V end was cut by 0 bases, the J end by 7 bases, with 15 bases between. Germline V gene data show CDR1 as LGHDT and CDR2 as YNNKEL (reference sequence). CDR3 length equals 15 residues. DNA for the CDR3: TGTGCCAGCAGCCAAGACTTACGGTGGAGGGGTGGCTACACCTTC. It yields the protein CASSQDLRWRGGYTF.

The genes are TRBV18 and TRBJ1-2, with D hard to call. Trimming removed 3 bases from V and 7 bases from J, with 12 bases in between. The CDR3 length is 13 residues. Germline values: CDR1 KGHSH, CDR2 LQKENI. The CDR3 coding sequence is TGTGCCAGCTCACCCCCCTCGCGGGTTGGCTACACCTTC. It is translated as CASSPPSRVGYTF.

The chain couples TRBV6-6 to TRBJ1-1, with a possible D match to TRBD1 (6 bases). Germline assignment: CDR1 MNHNY and CDR2 SVGAGI (reference sequence). Trimming removed 4 bases at V and 5 bases at J, with 17 bases between. The CDR3 is 15 amino acids. CDR3 coding DNA: TGTGCCAGCAGTTCTATCAGGGGAGGACGGACTGAAGCTTTCTTT. Its translation is CASSSIRGGRTEAFF.

This chain connects TRBV5-1 to TRBJ2-2; possible D gene TRBD2, 6 bases. V was trimmed by 0 bases and J by 7 bases, leaving 16 bases between them. The CDR3 runs to 16 residues. CDR1 and CDR2 (germline): SGHRS, YFSETQ. The CDR3 sequence is CASSLEPAGKGGELFF. The CDR3, as DNA: TGCGCCAGCAGCTTGGAACCGGCGGGGAAGGGCGGGGAGCTGTTTTTT.

The chain recombines TRBV15 with TRBJ2-2; perhaps TRBD2 as D (6 bases). Germline V gives CDR1 LNHNV, CDR2 YYDKDF (reference sequence). The CDR3 spans 14 residues. V dropped 11 bases and J dropped 1 base, with 14 bases sitting between them. The CDR3 spells CAARAGLNTGELFF. The DNA of the CDR3 is TGTGCCGCTCGAGCGGGTTTGAACACCGGGGAGCTGTTTTTT.

V gene TRBV25-1 combines with J gene TRBJ1-2, with 8 bases identical to TRBD1. Germline V gene data show CDR1 as MGHDK and CDR2 as SYGVNS. V lost 2 bases, J lost 2 bases, and 4 bases stayed unmatched. CDR3 length: 15 amino acids. CDR3 DNA sequence: TGTGCCAGCAGTGAAACGACAGGGGTCAACTATGGCTACACCTTC. Its translation is CASSETTGVNYGYTF.

The chain combines TRBV29-1 with TRBJ1-2; D gene ambiguous. CDR3 length: 12 amino acids. Trimming took 0 bases from V and 6 from J, leaving 8 bases between them. Germline CDR1 is SQVTM and CDR2 is ANQGSEA. The CDR3 protein is CSVEDRAHGYTF. As DNA, the CDR3 is TGCAGCGTTGAAGACCGGGCCCATGGCTACACCTTC.

This clonotype was seen just once. The chain is built from TRBV6-1 and TRBJ2-4; possible D gene TRBD2, 6 bases. In germline, CDR1 is MNHNS, CDR2 SASEGT. This CDR3 comprises 13 residues. V dropped 11 bases and J dropped 8 bases, with 19 bases sitting between them. CDR3 protein: CAAGTFTRDIQYF. The CDR3 DNA reads as TGTGCCGCGGGGACTTTTACAAGGGACATTCAGTACTTC.

This clonotype came up once. The chain joins TRBV6-5 to TRBJ1-5; D is unresolved. Deletions cut 4 bases from V and 6 bases from J, with 16 bases between. This CDR3 contains 15 residues. Germline V lookup: CDR1 MNHEY, CDR2 SVGAGI. CDR3 amino acids: CASSFRPSSGQPQHF. The CDR3 DNA reads as TGTGCCAGCAGTTTCCGGCCTAGTAGCGGTCAGCCCCAGCATTTT.

V is TRBV4-3 and J is TRBJ2-7; TRBD1 matches 9 bases. Per germline, CDR1 LGHNA and CDR2 YSLEER. The CDR3 covers 15 residues. The V gene end was trimmed by 2 bases and the J gene end by 5 bases; junction bases not matched to a gene: 7. The CDR3 DNA sequence: TGCGCCAGCAGCCAACCCGACAGGGGGAGAAACGAGCAGTACTTC. Residues: CASSQPDRGRNEQYF.

The chain employs TRBV24-1 and TRBJ1-5; the match to TRBD1 covers 9 bases. CDR1 and CDR2 from the germline V gene are KGHDR and SFDVKD. The junction had 6 bases not matched to a gene; V was cut back by 3 bases and J by 7 bases. This CDR3 is 15 amino acids long. The CDR3 nucleotides are TGTGCCACCAGTGATGCCCGGGACAGGGCACAGCCCCAGCATTTT. Protein sequence: CATSDARDRAQPQHF.

This rearrangement joins TRBV29-1 to TRBJ1-2, with D perhaps matching TRBD1 (6 bases). V lost 6 bases and J lost 8, with 25 bases in between. Per the germline V gene, CDR1 is SQVTM and CDR2 is ANQGSEA. This CDR3 region has 15 residues. For the CDR3, the DNA is TGCAGCGTGCATGAACCCCTAGGCAGGGGAGGGGGCTACACCTTC. Its protein is CSVHEPLGRGGGYTF.

The J gene is TRBJ1-1, the V gene TRBV28; no reliable D call. CDR1 is MDHEN and CDR2 is SYDVKM in the germline V gene. This CDR3 has 11 amino acids. In nucleotides, the CDR3 is TGTGGCTCACTTCTGAACACTGAAGCTTTCTTT. Translating gives CGSLLNTEAFF.

This sequence joins TRBV29-1 and TRBJ2-5; the D gene is possibly TRBD1 (5 bases). The CDR3 consists of 10 residues. Germline CDR1 SQVTM, CDR2 ANQGSEA. The V gene lost 8 bases and the J gene lost 4 bases, with 8 bases spanning the gap. CDR3 sequence reads: CSTQVETQYF. CDR3 DNA sequence: TGCAGCACACAGGTAGAGACCCAGTACTTC.

V and J are TRBV20-1 and TRBJ1-1; TRBD1 is a possible D gene (6 bases). CDR3 size: 13 residues. V lost 3 bases and J lost 0, with 8 bases in between. Germline assignment: CDR1 DFQATT and CDR2 SNEGSKA (reference sequence). The CDR3 reads CSASRGMNTEAFF. The DNA for the CDR3 is TGCAGTGCTAGCAGGGGCATGAACACTGAAGCTTTCTTT.

This sequence joins TRBV7-9 and TRBJ2-5, with unresolved D. CDR1 is SEHNR, CDR2 FQNEAQ, per germline (reference sequence). The V gene lost 5 bases and the J gene lost 0 bases, with 13 bases spanning the gap. The CDR3 is 15 amino acids. CDR3 sequence: CASSLRDGYQETQYF. In DNA, the CDR3 is TGTGCCAGCAGCCTAAGAGACGGGTACCAAGAGACCCAGTACTTC. The full variable domain, completed using reference TRBV7-9 and TRBJ2-5, is DTGVSQNPRHKITKRGQNVTFRCDPISEHNRLYWYRQTLGQGPEFLTYFQNEAQLEKSRLLSDRFSAERPKGSFSTLEIQRTEQGDSAMYLCASSLRDGYQETQYFGPGTRLLVL.